A single sample gave rise to the 15 T cell receptor beta chains below, sequenced in a study of CD8 T cells in Susac syndrome. When the RNA was reverse transcribed, random hexamers were used with an input of 0.5 to 1 ug. TCRdb reprocessed the immunoSEQ multiplex PCR reads via MiXCR and lists one record per CDR3 protein. The data hold about 300,000 distinct CDR3 sequences, with about 82% observed a single time. The sample consisted of CD8+ T cells from PBMCs. The receptors originated from a human donor with multiple sclerosis.

This clonotype showed up just once. The chain has TRBV28 and TRBJ2-7; D is perhaps TRBD1 (7 bases). V was cut by 5 bases and J by 0 bases, with 17 bases left in between. Germline loops: CDR1 MDHEN, CDR2 SYDVKM. CDR3 length: 16 residues. CDR3: CASSPGGQSFSYEQYF. CDR3 coding DNA: TGTGCCAGCAGTCCCGGGGGACAGTCCTTCTCCTACGAGCAGTACTTC.

This chain connects TRBV7-9 to TRBJ2-7; tentatively, D is TRBD1 or TRBD2 (5 bases each). Germline V CDR1 and CDR2: SEHNR, FQNEAQ (reference sequence). Trimming removed 5 bases from V and 1 base from J, with 18 bases in between. This CDR3 contains 16 residues. Written as DNA, the CDR3 is TGTGCCAGCAGCGAGATAACCGGGACGGAATCCTACGAGCAGTACTTC. Translating gives CASSEITGTESYEQYF.

The chain joins TRBV20-1 to TRBJ2-3; D is ambiguous. The CDR3 length is 16 residues. V was shortened by 1 base and J by 2 bases, with 16 bases between the two germline ends. The germline gives CDR1 DFQATT, CDR2 SNEGSKA (reference sequence). This CDR3 is CSARGENYPNTDTQYF. The CDR3 DNA is TGCAGTGCTAGAGGGGAAAACTACCCTAACACAGATACGCAGTATTTT.

Written as DNA, the CDR3 is TGTGCCAGCAGTTTTAGCCCCCTCGGATCCAAAAAGCCCGGACAGTTCTACGAGCAGTACTTC. Translated, it gives CASSFSPLGSKKPGQFYEQYF. The chain employs TRBV12-3 or TRBV12-4 and TRBJ2-7, with D possibly being TRBD1 (6 bases). V lost 3 bases and J 3 bases, leaving 33 bases between the germline ends. CDR3 length: 21 residues.

This clonotype has a single count. The chain is built from TRBV27 and TRBJ1-2; D call uncertain. Germline-derived CDR1 and CDR2 are MNHEY and SMNVEV (reference sequence). The CDR3 loop spans 13 amino acids. Trimming removed 2 bases from V and 4 bases from J, with 8 bases in between. The CDR3 DNA reads TGTGCCAGCAGTTTAAACCCATTCTATGGCTACACCTTC. Its translation is CASSLNPFYGYTF.

This chain links TRBV7-3 with TRBJ2-3, with D unclear. V lost 3 bases and J lost 2, with 9 bases in between. This CDR3 region has 14 residues. Germline CDR1 SGHTA, CDR2 FQGTGA. This CDR3 reads CASSFDGYTDTQYF. CDR3 sequence (DNA): TGTGCCAGCAGCTTCGACGGCTACACAGATACGCAGTATTTT. The full variable domain, its missing parts supplied by reference TRBV7-3 and TRBJ2-3, is GAGVSQTPSNKVTEKGKYVELRCDPISGHTALYWYRQSLGQGPEFLIYFQGTGAADDSGLPNDRFFAVRPEGSVSTLKIQRTERGDSAVYLCASSFDGYTDTQYFGPGTRLTVL.

This chain joins TRBV28 and TRBJ1-2; perhaps TRBD1 as D (5 bases). The CDR3 consists of 13 residues. V lost 6 bases to trimming and J lost 2 bases, with 10 bases between them. The germline V gene has CDR1 MDHEN and CDR2 SYDVKM. CDR3 bases: TGTGCCAGCAGGTCCGAGGGGAACTATGGCTACACCTTC. Translating it yields CASRSEGNYGYTF.

The chain carries TRBV16 and TRBJ2-7; 9 bases fit TRBD1. The germline gives CDR1 KGHSY, CDR2 FQNENV. V lost 4 bases to trimming and J lost 5 bases; unmatched junction nucleotides: 3. This CDR3 is built from 13 residues. In DNA form, the CDR3 reads TGTGCCAGCAGCCTGGGACAGGGCAACGAGCAGTACTTC. This encodes CASSLGQGNEQYF.

The V call is TRBV27, the J call TRBJ2-7, with D possibly TRBD2 on 5 matching bases. The CDR3 has 13 amino acids. Germline V gene sequence: CDR1 MNHEY, CDR2 SMNVEV (reference sequence). V lost 6 bases to trimming and J lost 6 bases, with 15 bases between them. Here the CDR3 reads CASSRDSGVEQYF. The CDR3 DNA reads as TGTGCCAGCAGCCGGGATTCTGGAGTCGAGCAGTACTTC.

Here the CDR3 DNA reads TGTGCCAGCAGTTTAACAGGGGTTGAAAACACCATATATTTT. As protein: CASSLTGVENTIYF. This sequence joins TRBV28 and TRBJ1-3, with 7 bases lining up with TRBD1. Germline loops: CDR1 MDHEN, CDR2 SYDVKM. The V and J ends lost 2 bases and 6 bases, in that order; junction bases with no gene match: 4. The CDR3 is made up of 14 amino acids.

The chain has TRBV6-2 or TRBV6-3 and TRBJ1-1; D not certain. The germline CDR1 and CDR2 sequences are MNHEY and SVGEGT. This CDR3 region has 13 residues. V was cut by 2 bases and J by 5 bases, with 9 bases left in between. The CDR3: CASSYLTGTEAFF. In DNA form, the CDR3 reads TGTGCCAGCAGTTACCTTACTGGGACTGAAGCTTTCTTT.

V and J are TRBV19 and TRBJ2-2; 8 bases fit TRBD1. The CDR3 is 15 residues long. Germline V gene data show CDR1 as LNHDA and CDR2 as SQIVND (reference sequence). V lost 5 bases, J lost 1 base, and 3 bases stayed unmatched. The CDR3 spells CASSAGQGNTGELFF. The CDR3 region has the DNA TGTGCCAGTAGTGCAGGACAGGGGAACACCGGGGAGCTGTTTTTT.

The rearrangement uses TRBV9 and TRBJ1-5, with D hard to call. V was clipped by 0 bases and J by 0 bases, with 10 bases between them. The CDR3 runs to 16 residues. The germline gives CDR1 SGDLS, CDR2 YYNGEE. CDR3 bases: TGTGCCAGCAGCGTAGAGTATCGACATAGCAATCAGCCCCAGCATTTT. The encoded protein is CASSVEYRHSNQPQHF.

V is TRBV4-1 and J is TRBJ1-1; D uncertain. CDR1 MGHRA and CDR2 YSYEKL come from the germline V gene. V lost 0 bases, J lost 0 bases, and 11 bases lay in between. The CDR3 extends over 16 amino acids. The CDR3 is CASSQEDAVMNTEAFF. The CDR3 DNA sequence: TGCGCCAGCAGCCAAGAAGATGCCGTCATGAACACTGAAGCTTTCTTT.

The chain joins TRBV25-1 to TRBJ1-5; perhaps TRBD1 as D (6 bases). CDR1 is MGHDK and CDR2 is SYGVNS in the germline V gene. V dropped 2 bases and J dropped 2 bases, with 7 bases sitting between them. This CDR3 comprises 14 residues. CDR3 in amino acids: CASSEPGGNQPQHF. DNA of the CDR3: TGTGCCAGCAGTGAACCAGGGGGCAATCAGCCCCAGCATTTT.